Each of the 10 T cell receptor beta chains below was sequenced from the same sample in a study of shared clonotypes between healthy human individuals. TCRdb keeps only in-frame clones here, not all; method: immunoSEQ multiplex PCR. The sample lists approximately 2.5 million clones, over 85% seen once, with 0.35% to 0.45% in the top ten. Sequenced sample: naive CD4+ T cells from PBMCs. Subset meaning: CD45RA+ positively selected. The receptors originated from a man aged 18 to 29 in good health. Some clones in this sample may be carry-over from other donors' samples.

Remarks on this clone: Other nucleotide sequences from this sample produce the same CDR3. This chain connects TRBV28 to TRBJ2-7; D remains unclear. Germline CDR1 reads MDHEN; CDR2 reads SYDVKM. There are 12 residues in the CDR3. The V and J ends lost 2 bases and 4 bases respectively, with 6 bases between them. In DNA form, the CDR3 reads TGTGCCAGCAGTTTAGCCCGATACGAGCAGTACTTC. Translated, it gives CASSLARYEQYF. Full variable domain (outside the CDR3, taken from reference TRBV28 and TRBJ2-7): DVKVTQSSRYLVKRTGEKVFLECVQDMDHENMFWYRQDPGLGLRLIYFSYDVKMKEKGDIPEGYSVSREKKERFSLILESASTNQTSMYLCASSLARYEQYFGPGTRLTVT.

Turning to this clone: Other DNA sequences in the same sample also yield this CDR3. The rearrangement links TRBV9 to TRBJ2-1; 10 nucleotides align to TRBD2. Germline CDR1 and CDR2: SGDLS and YYNGEE. CDR3 length: 16 amino acids. Trimming cost V 3 bases and J 4 bases; bases outside gene matches: 7. The CDR3 DNA reads as TGTGCCAGCAGCGCTAGGACTAGCGGAACTTACAATGAGCAGTTCTTC. Translation gives CASSARTSGTYNEQFF.

V and J are TRBV10-3 and TRBJ2-1; TRBD2 matches at 14 bases. V gave up 10 bases and J gave up 0 bases; unmatched junction bases: 11. Looked up from germline, CDR1 is ENHRY and CDR2 is SYGVKD. This CDR3 contains 18 residues. The CDR3 nucleotides read TGTGCCAGCAAACCGGGACTAGCGGGAGCCAGCTCCTACAATGAGCAGTTCTTC. This gives the protein CASKPGLAGASSYNEQFF.

The genes are TRBV9 and TRBJ1-2, with D unclear. The V end lost 3 bases, the J end lost 8 bases, and 20 bases lay between the germline ends. This CDR3 has 15 residues. The V gene's germline CDR1 is SGDLS and CDR2 YYNGEE. CDR3: CASSEGASGYDGYTF. The CDR3 nucleotides are TGTGCCAGCAGCGAGGGTGCTTCGGGGTACGACGGCTACACCTTC.

This chain uses TRBV5-4 with TRBJ2-3; 8 positions match TRBD2. CDR3 length equals 15 residues. The germline gives CDR1 SGHNT, CDR2 YYREEE (reference sequence). V dropped 2 bases and J dropped 0; count of bases not matched to a gene: 2. The CDR3 DNA is TGTGCCAGCAGCTTCGGGGGGGCTAGCACAGATACGCAGTATTTT. Translation gives CASSFGGASTDTQYF.

The V call is TRBV30, the J call TRBJ2-3; no clear D. Trimming left V 0 bases short and J 2 bases short, with 12 bases between. CDR1 and CDR2 from the germline V gene are GTSNPN and SVGIG (reference sequence). This CDR3 spans 15 amino acids. The CDR3 coding sequence is TGTGCCTGGAGTGTAGGGTTGAATCCCACAGATACGCAGTATTTT. It is translated as CAWSVGLNPTDTQYF. Full variable domain (rest looked up from reference TRBV30 and TRBJ2-3): SQTIHQWPATLVQPVGSPLSLECTVEGTSNPNLYWYRQAAGRGLQLLFYSVGIGQISSEVPQNLSASRPQDRQFILSSKKLLLSDSGFYLCAWSVGLNPTDTQYFGPGTRLTVL.

This clone was recorded only once. This chain links TRBV2 with TRBJ2-7; D is perhaps TRBD1 (5 bases). Germline lookup yields CDR1 SNHLY and CDR2 FYNNEI. V was shortened by 6 bases and J by 4 bases, with 13 bases between the two germline ends. This CDR3 spans 13 amino acids. The CDR3 region has the DNA TGTGCCAGCAGGAAACAGGTTGCGTACGAGCAGTACTTC. This codes for CASRKQVAYEQYF.

The rearrangement links TRBV6-1 to TRBJ2-1; D may correspond to TRBD1 or TRBD2 (6 bases each). Trimming removed 7 bases from V and 5 bases from J, with 18 bases in between. The CDR3 length is 15 residues. Per the germline V gene, CDR1 is MNHNS and CDR2 is SASEGT. The CDR3 bases are TGTGCCAGCAATTCAGGGGCGGGGCGAAACAATGAGCAGTTCTTC. It codes for CASNSGAGRNNEQFF.

On this clone itself: The same CDR3 is also encoded by other DNA sequences in this sample. This chain links TRBV28 with TRBJ1-2; 8 bases are a match to TRBD1. Germline V gives CDR1 MDHEN, CDR2 SYDVKM. Losses at the gene ends were 2 bases for V and 7 bases for J; bases not matched to a gene: 3. There are 13 residues in the CDR3. CDR3 region: CASSLRQGSGYTF. The CDR3 DNA reads as TGTGCCAGCAGTTTAAGACAGGGGAGTGGCTACACCTTC.

The chain uses TRBV11-1 and TRBJ2-2; perhaps D is TRBD1 or TRBD2 (5 bases each). V dropped 3 bases and J dropped 4 bases, with 15 bases sitting between them. Per the germline V gene, CDR1 is SGHAT and CDR2 is FQDESV (reference sequence). This CDR3 is 16 amino acids long. In DNA, the CDR3 is TGTGCCAGCAGCTTGATACGAGGGGATGTCACCGGGGAGCTGTTTTTT. It is translated as CASSLIRGDVTGELFF.